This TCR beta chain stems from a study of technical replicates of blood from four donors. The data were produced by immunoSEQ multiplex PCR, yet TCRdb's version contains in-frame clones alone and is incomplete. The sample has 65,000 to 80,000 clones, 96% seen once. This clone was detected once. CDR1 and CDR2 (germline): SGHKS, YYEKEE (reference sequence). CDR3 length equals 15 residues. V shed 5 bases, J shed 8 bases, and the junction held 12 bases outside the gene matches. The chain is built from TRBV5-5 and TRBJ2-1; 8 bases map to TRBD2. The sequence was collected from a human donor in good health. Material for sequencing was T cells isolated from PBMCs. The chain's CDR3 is CASSRPGLGFDEQFF. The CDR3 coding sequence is TGTGCCAGCAGTCGTCCGGGACTAGGTTTTGATGAGCAGTTCTTC. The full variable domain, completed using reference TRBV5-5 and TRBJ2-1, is DAGVTQSPTHLIKTRGQQVTLRCSPISGHKSVSWYQQVLGQGPQFIFQYYEKEERGRGNFPDRFSARQFPNYSSELNVNALLLGDSALYLCASSRPGLGFDEQFFGPGTRLTVL.